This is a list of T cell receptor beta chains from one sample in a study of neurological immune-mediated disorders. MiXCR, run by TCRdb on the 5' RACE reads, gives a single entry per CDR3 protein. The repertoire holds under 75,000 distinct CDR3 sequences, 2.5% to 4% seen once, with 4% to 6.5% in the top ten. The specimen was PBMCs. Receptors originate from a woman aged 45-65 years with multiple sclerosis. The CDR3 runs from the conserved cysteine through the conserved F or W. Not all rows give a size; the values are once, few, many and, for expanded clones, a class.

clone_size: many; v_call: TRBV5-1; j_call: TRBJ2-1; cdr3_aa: CASSLEAGGYSYNEQFF
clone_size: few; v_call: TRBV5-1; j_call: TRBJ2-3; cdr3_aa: CASSYGLAASTDTQYF
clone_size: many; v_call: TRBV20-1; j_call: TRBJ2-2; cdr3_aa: CSARALSGSNGELFF
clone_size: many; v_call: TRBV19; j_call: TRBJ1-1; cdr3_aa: CASKYRENTEAFF
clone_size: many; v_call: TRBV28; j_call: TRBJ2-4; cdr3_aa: CASSFQLFLKNIQYF
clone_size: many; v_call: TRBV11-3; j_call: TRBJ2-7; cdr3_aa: CASSLGGANYEQYF
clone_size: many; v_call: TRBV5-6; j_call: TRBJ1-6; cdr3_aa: CASSLSRLNRINNSPLHF
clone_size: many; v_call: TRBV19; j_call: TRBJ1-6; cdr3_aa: CASSIDGASNSPLHF
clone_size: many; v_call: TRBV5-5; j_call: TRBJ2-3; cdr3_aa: CASSSLTTGGLGYF
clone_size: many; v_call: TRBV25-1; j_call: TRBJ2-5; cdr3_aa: CASGVGPGATQYF
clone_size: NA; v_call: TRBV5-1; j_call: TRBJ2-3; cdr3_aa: CASMTGFAPGDTQYF
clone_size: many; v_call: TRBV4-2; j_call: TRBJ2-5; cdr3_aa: CASSREDRGETQYF
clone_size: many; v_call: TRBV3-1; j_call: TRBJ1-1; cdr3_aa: CASSQDYTEAFF
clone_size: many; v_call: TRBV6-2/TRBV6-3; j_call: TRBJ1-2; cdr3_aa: CASYFPGKGYTF
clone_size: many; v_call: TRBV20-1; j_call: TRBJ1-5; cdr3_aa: CSARGWDPLESQHF
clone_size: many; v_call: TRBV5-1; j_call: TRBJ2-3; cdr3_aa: CASRYGGGGTDTQYF
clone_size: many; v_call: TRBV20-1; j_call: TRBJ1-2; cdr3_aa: CSAPGDTYGYTF
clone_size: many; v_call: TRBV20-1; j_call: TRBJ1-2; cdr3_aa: CSAKGGNYGYTF
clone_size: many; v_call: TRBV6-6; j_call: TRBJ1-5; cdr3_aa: CASSHTWNQPQHF
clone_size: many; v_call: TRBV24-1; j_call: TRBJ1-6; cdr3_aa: CATSEDGYNSPLHF
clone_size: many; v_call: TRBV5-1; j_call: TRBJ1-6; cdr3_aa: CASSPTGRSASEPLHF
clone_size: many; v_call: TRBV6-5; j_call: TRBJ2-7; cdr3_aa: CASSYGGRVYEQYF
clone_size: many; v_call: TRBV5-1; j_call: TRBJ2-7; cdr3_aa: CASSSIGYEQYF
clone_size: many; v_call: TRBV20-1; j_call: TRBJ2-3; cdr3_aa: CSAKAFDRPTDTQYF
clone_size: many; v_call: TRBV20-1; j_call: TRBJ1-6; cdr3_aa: CSARVDSRSSPLHF
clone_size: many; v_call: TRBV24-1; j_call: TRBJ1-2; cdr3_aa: CATSAPGVRSSYTF
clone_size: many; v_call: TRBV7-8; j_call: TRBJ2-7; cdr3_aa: CASSLAQGTGEQYF
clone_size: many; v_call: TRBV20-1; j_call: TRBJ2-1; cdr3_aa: CSADWLHNEQFF
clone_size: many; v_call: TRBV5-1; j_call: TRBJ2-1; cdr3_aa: CASSERGGSYNEQFF
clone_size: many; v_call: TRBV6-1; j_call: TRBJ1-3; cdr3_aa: CATKGIYSGNTIYF
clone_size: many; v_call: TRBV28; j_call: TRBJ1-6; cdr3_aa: CASSTLTGADHF
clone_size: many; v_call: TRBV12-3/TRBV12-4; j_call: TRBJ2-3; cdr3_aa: CASSPSLLTQYF
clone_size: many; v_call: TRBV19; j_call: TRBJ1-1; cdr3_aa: CASSIDRNTEAFF
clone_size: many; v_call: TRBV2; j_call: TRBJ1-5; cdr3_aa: CASSESRAQPQHF
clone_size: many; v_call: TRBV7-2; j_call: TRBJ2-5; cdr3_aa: CASSTRWGETQYF
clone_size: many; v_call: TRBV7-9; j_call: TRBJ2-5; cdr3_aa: CASSLAGGPETQYF
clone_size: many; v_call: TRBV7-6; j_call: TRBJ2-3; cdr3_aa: CASSLAPADTQYF
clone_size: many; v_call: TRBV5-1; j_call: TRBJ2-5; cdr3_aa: CASSYAGPQYF
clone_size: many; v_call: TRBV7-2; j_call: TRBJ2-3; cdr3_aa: CASTSGLRTDTQYF
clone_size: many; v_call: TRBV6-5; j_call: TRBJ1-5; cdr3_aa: CASSSERVGGNSNQPQHF
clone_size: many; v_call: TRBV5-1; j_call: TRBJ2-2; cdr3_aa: CASSLGTSGRLTGELFF
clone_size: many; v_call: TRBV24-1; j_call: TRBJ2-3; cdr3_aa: CATSGGLAGGGDTQYF
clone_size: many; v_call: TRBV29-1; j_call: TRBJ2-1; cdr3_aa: CSVEDRSRIGQFF
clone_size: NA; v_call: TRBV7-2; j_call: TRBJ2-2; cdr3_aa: CASSLVRETGELFF
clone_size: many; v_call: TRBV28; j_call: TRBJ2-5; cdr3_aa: CASSRGETQYF
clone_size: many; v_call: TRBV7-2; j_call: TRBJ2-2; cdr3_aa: CASSLIGGGELFF
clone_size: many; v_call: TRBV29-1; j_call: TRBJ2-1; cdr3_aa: CSVESSDEQFF
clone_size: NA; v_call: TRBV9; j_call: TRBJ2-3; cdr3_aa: CASSPSANTDTQYF
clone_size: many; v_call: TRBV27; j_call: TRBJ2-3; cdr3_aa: CASSFTPTRTQYF
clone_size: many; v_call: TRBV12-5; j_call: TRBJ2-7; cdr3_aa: CASGFRGHYEQYF
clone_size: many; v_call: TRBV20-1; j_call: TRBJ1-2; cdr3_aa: CSARGAGGLGYGYTF
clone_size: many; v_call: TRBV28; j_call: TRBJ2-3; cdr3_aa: CASSVPGPPEITDTQYF
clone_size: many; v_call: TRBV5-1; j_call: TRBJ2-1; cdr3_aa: CASTLRLGRNEQFF